This T cell receptor (beta chain) was sequenced in a study of T-cell reconstitution after alpha-beta-depleted transplantation in children. The CDR3 runs 17 residues. In germline, CDR1 is SGHRS, CDR2 YFSETQ. V shed 5 bases and J 4 bases; nucleotides not matched to a gene: 9. The authors prepared the TCRbeta library with unique molecular identifiers. TCRdb re-analysed the PCR reads in MiXCR, keeping a single row per CDR3 protein. The table records roughly 590,000 distinct CDR3 sequences, around 16% of them present only once. Sequencing used PBMCs from the stem cell graft donor, obtained from the stem cell graft. The genes are TRBV5-1 and TRBJ2-1, with TRBD2 identical over 13 bases. This receptor was taken from a human donor who donated a stem cell graft to a child with acute myeloid leukemia. In DNA form, the CDR3 reads TGCGCCAGCAGTCTACTAGCGGGGGGGCATCGTTACAATGAGCAGTTCTTC. Protein: CASSLLAGGHRYNEQFF.